These 18 T cell receptor beta chains came from one sample sequenced in a study of blood T cell repertoires in COVID-19. Assay: immunoSEQ multiplex PCR; the TCRdb copy retains only in-frame clones and omits some. The sample holds 220,000 or so clones, roughly 80% seen once. What was sequenced was PBMCs or T cells enriched from blood (not recorded which). The receptors come from a woman aged 40 to 49 with acute COVID-19.

The chain recombines TRBV9 with TRBJ2-3; D possibly corresponds to TRBD1 (5 bases). V was cut by 7 bases and J by 6 bases, with 12 bases left in between. The CDR3 sequence is 12 residues long. Germline V gene data show CDR1 as SGDLS and CDR2 as YYNGEE. The CDR3 DNA reads as TGTGCCAGCGGCGGACAAAGTGATACGCAGTATTTT. Translation: CASGGQSDTQYF.

The chain employs TRBV19 and TRBJ1-1; no clear D. Per the germline V gene, CDR1 is LNHDA and CDR2 is SQIVND (reference sequence). The CDR3 runs to 13 residues. With 5 bases removed from V and 6 bases from J, the gap between germline ends came to 13 bases. The CDR3 DNA reads TGTGCCAGTAGTCTTCACGAGGCACCTGAAGCTTTCTTT. Its protein is CASSLHEAPEAFF.

V and J are TRBV30 and TRBJ1-3; no clear D gene. V shed 0 bases and J shed 4 bases, with 10 bases lying between them. The CDR3 covers 14 residues. The germline CDR1 and CDR2 sequences are GTSNPN and SVGIG (reference sequence). DNA for the CDR3: TGTGCCTGGAGTGTAACTGGGCTCGGAAACACCATATATTTT. This encodes CAWSVTGLGNTIYF.

The V and J genes are TRBV12-3 or TRBV12-4 and TRBJ2-7; tentatively, D is TRBD1 (5 bases). Trimming took 6 bases from V and 2 from J, leaving 11 bases between them. CDR3 length equals 13 residues. The CDR3 sequence is CASSQQDTYEQYF. The CDR3 nucleotides are TGTGCCAGCAGCCAACAGGATACCTACGAGCAGTACTTC.

The chain joins TRBV7-2 to TRBJ2-6; unclear D gene. Trimming shortened V by 3 bases and J by 0 bases, and 6 bases separated the two germline ends. Germline CDR1 SGHTA, CDR2 FQGNSA. The CDR3 has 15 residues. The CDR3 here is CASSLADSGANVLTF. In DNA form, the CDR3 reads TGTGCCAGCAGCTTGGCAGACTCTGGGGCCAACGTCCTGACTTTC.

The V gene is TRBV5-4, the J gene TRBJ2-3; a possible D gene is TRBD2 (6 bases). The CDR3 length is 15 residues. CDR1 is SGHNT, CDR2 YYREEE, per germline (reference sequence). Trimming shortened V by 1 base and J by 3 bases, and 12 bases separated the two germline ends. CDR3 nucleotides: TGTGCCAGCAGCTTGTACCGGGGGAGTACAGATACGCAGTATTTT. Translated, it gives CASSLYRGSTDTQYF.

A single count supports this clone. CDR3: CASSIFERPYEQYF. CDR3 DNA: TGTGCCAGCAGTATCTTCGAGAGGCCCTACGAGCAGTACTTC. The V and J genes are TRBV7-2 and TRBJ2-7, with no clear D. The V end was cut by 6 bases, the J end by 2 bases, with 14 bases between. Germline V lookup: CDR1 SGHTA, CDR2 FQGNSA. The CDR3 is made up of 14 amino acids.

V usage is TRBV7-3 and J usage is TRBJ2-1; 8 bases align to TRBD2. V gave up 1 base and J gave up 8 bases; unmatched junction bases: 7. Germline V lookup: CDR1 SGHTA, CDR2 FQGTGA. This CDR3 spans 15 amino acids. DNA of the CDR3: TGTGCCAGCAGCTTAAAGAGCGGGAGAAGCGATGAGCAGTTCTTC. Translated, it gives CASSLKSGRSDEQFF.

This rearrangement joins TRBV7-9 to TRBJ1-5; 7 bases map to TRBD1. The trim removed 5 bases at V and 0 bases at J, leaving 4 bases unmatched. CDR1 is SEHNR, CDR2 FQNEAQ, per germline (reference sequence). The CDR3 runs 15 residues. CDR3 bases: TGTGCCAGCAGCGGAGGGACAGATAGCAATCAGCCCCAGCATTTT. Amino acids: CASSGGTDSNQPQHF.

The chain recombines TRBV3-1 (or the pseudogene TRBV3-2) with TRBJ2-1, with D hard to call. Looked up from germline, CDR1 is LGHDT and CDR2 is YNNKEL (reference sequence). The CDR3 sequence is 13 residues long. V lost 0 bases and J 14 bases, leaving 14 bases between the germline ends. Here the CDR3 DNA reads TGTGCCAGCAGCCAAGACCCGCCTTACGGTGAGTTCTTC. As protein: CASSQDPPYGEFF.

The genes are TRBV28 and TRBJ1-5; TRBD1 agrees at 9 bases. Trimming removed 0 bases from V and 7 bases from J; junction bases left unmatched: 4. The CDR3 runs to 15 residues. Germline assignment: CDR1 MDHEN and CDR2 SYDVKM. The CDR3 region is CASSLWGQGPQPQHF. CDR3 coding DNA: TGTGCCAGCAGTTTATGGGGACAGGGCCCGCAGCCCCAGCATTTT.

V usage is TRBV9 and J usage is TRBJ2-5; TRBD1 agrees at 10 bases. CDR1 SGDLS and CDR2 YYNGEE come from the germline V gene. Trimming took 4 bases from V and 4 from J; bases not matched to a gene: 4. The CDR3 sequence is 14 residues long. CDR3 DNA: TGTGCCAGCAGCCTACGGACAGGGGGAGAGACCCAGTACTTC. Protein sequence: CASSLRTGGETQYF.

The J gene is TRBJ2-7, the V gene TRBV6-2 or TRBV6-3, with D uncertain. This CDR3 region has 14 residues. V lost 0 bases, J lost 4 bases, and 10 bases lay in between. Looked up from germline, CDR1 is MNHEY and CDR2 is SVGEGT. The CDR3 DNA reads as TGTGCCAGCAGTTACTCGGCCAGGATTTACGAGCAGTACTTC. This codes for CASSYSARIYEQYF.

The chain uses TRBV29-1 and TRBJ1-2, with unresolved D. Looked up from germline, CDR1 is SQVTM and CDR2 is ANQGSEA. Trimming left V 1 base short and J 2 bases short, with 5 bases between. The CDR3 extends over 12 amino acids. The CDR3 protein is CSVEVINYGYTF. CDR3 sequence (DNA): TGCAGCGTTGAAGTAATAAACTATGGCTACACCTTC. Supplemented by reference TRBV29-1 and TRBJ1-2, the full variable domain reads SAVISQKPSRDICQRGTSLTIQCQVDSQVTMMFWYRQQPGQSLTLIATANQGSEATYESGFVIDKFPISRPNLTFSTLTVSNMSPEDSSIYLCSVEVINYGYTFGSGTRLTVV.

The V call is TRBV25-1, the J call TRBJ2-1; 11 bases map to TRBD2. This CDR3 is 15 amino acids long. CDR1 is MGHDK and CDR2 is SYGVNS in the germline V gene. The ends lost 7 bases at V and 9 bases at J; junction bases unmatched: 11. Here the CDR3 DNA reads TGTGCCAGCATCCCGCCGGGACTAGCGGCCAGTGAGCAGTTCTTC. It translates to CASIPPGLAASEQFF.

The rearrangement joins TRBV7-7 to TRBJ2-1, with TRBD2 as a possible D gene (5 bases). Germline V gene sequence: CDR1 SSHAT, CDR2 FNYEAQ (reference sequence). This CDR3 is built from 15 residues. V lost 1 base to trimming and J lost 9 bases, with 16 bases between them. The CDR3 nucleotides read TGTGCCAGCAGCTTAGTCTCAAACTCCCGGGGTGAGCAGTTCTTC. This encodes CASSLVSNSRGEQFF. The full variable domain, in which reference TRBV7-7 and TRBJ2-1 provide the parts outside the CDR3, is GAGVSQSPRYKVTKRGQDVTLRCDPISSHATLYWYQQALGQGPEFLTYFNYEAQPDKSGLPSDRFSAERPEGSISTLTIQRTEQRDSAMYRCASSLVSNSRGEQFFGPGTRLTVL.

The chain has TRBV3-1 (or the pseudogene TRBV3-2) and TRBJ2-7; possible D gene TRBD2, 6 bases. The CDR3 runs to 14 residues. Trimming stripped 6 bases from V and 0 bases from J, with 12 bases between. Per germline, CDR1 LGHDT and CDR2 YNNKEL (reference sequence). The CDR3 sequence: CASRRGRSSYEQYF. The CDR3 nucleotides read TGTGCCAGCAGACGGGGGAGGAGCTCCTACGAGCAGTACTTC.

In DNA form, the CDR3 reads TGTGCCAGTCGCGGGACCGCTATTTTCACCCAGTACTTC. As protein: CASRGTAIFTQYF. The chain employs TRBV12-3 or TRBV12-4 and TRBJ2-5; D may be TRBD2 (6 bases). The ends were cut back, 9 bases at V and 8 bases at J, with 19 bases in the middle. The CDR3 is made up of 13 amino acids.